This T cell receptor (beta chain) was found in a study of blood T cells in healthy people across ages. Findings and caveats of the study: It was found that TCR beta diversity correlated strongly with the percentage of naive T cells.

In its sample, this clonotype was seen a few times. Its antigen remains unidentified. Through a sample-barcoded 5' primer and a J-beta primer mix, a second PCR was run for roughly 6 to 12 cycles. TCRdb reanalysed the 5' RACE reads using MiXCR and keeps one entry per CDR3 protein. Of roughly 1.7 million distinct CDR3 sequences in the sample, about 31% were seen once. The TCR sequence derives from a young woman in good health. The sample was blood.

CDR3 bases: TGTGCCAGCAGCCAAGATAGTGCGGGGGTAAAGGAGACCCAGTACTTC. This sequence encodes CASSQDSAGVKETQYF. The chain joins TRBV3-1 to TRBJ2-5, with 7 bases lining up with TRBD2. This CDR3 has 16 residues. The J segment lost 5 bases and the V segment lost 0 bases, leaving 9 bases of the junction unmatched. From germline, CDR1 is LGHDT and CDR2 YNNKEL (reference sequence).